This TCR beta chain was captured in a study of T cell responses to AZD1222 COVID-19 vaccine (dated by TCRdb to the early 2020s). With respect to the entire study: AZD1222 recipients with second doses at about 4 weeks or about 12 weeks were pooled, because spike-specific TCR depth and breadth did not differ between schedules. TCR sequencing was performed for roughly 250 trial participants, of whom some 200 were given two doses of AZD1222 and approximately 26 were given two doses of MenACWY control vaccine. Trial participants were enrolled by age into subgroups of 18-55, 56-69 and 70-plus years, and around 150, 28 and 57 TCR-sequenced participants, respectively, were included in these subgroups. What the research found in general, with its limitations: The 56-69-year group was small, and its depth increase did not reach significance, likely because of low power. Vaccine-associated CD4 TCRs spanned the whole spike protein, with dominant responses in regions 160-218 and 743-854. No day 14 peak-response samples were available, so repertoires were characterized only after the peak T cell response. Conclusions about previously exposed vaccinees were limited because only a handful of AZD1222 recipients were SARS-CoV-2 seropositive at baseline. Participants were mostly white British, with more females than males. The authors suggested clonal diversity may have been underestimated. Reportedly, close to half of the unique spike-specific TCRs recognized epitopes lying outside the regions that are mutated in the B.1.351 and B.1.1.7 variants. After two AZD1222 doses, both the breadth and the depth of spike-specific TCRs were significantly higher than at day 0 and than in MenACWY recipients.

The CDR3 regions of human TCRbeta chains were analyzed by immunosequencing. In the original analysis: TCRs in the repertoires were matched against a reference library of SARS-CoV-2-specific TCRs that had been generated with the MIRA antigen-specificity platform. Breadth meant the fraction of unique TCRs that were SARS-CoV-2-associated, whereas depth meant the fraction of total T cells that were SARS-CoV-2-associated. Using the MIRA data, every spike-specific TCR was mapped to the spike region that the TCR reacted to and assigned to either a CD4 or a CD8 class. Log10-transformed breadth and depth values were compared by one-way ANOVA with Sidak's multiple comparisons tests. TCRdb re-hosts the immuneACCESS table, in-frame sequences only. Its copies lack some clones; in the studies checked, an unresolved V gene accounts for under half of them, and the cause for the rest is not known. D and trimming come from the DNA, and the V and J calls and clone size come from that table. Recorded for this sample are 100,000 to 150,000 clones; around 86% of them occurred a single time. Under 25% of the sample goes to the ten largest clones.

This specimen's time point label, per the study, means: baseline before first vaccination. The vaccinee samples were drawn from two UK trials, COV001 and COV002, one of which was a single-blind randomized controlled phase 2/3 trial testing AZD1222 (ChAdOx1 nCoV-19) in healthy adults. For TCRbeta chain sequencing, PBMC samples from trial participants were taken at day 0 and at day 28 after the second dose. There are 14 amino acids in the CDR3, from cysteine to phenylalanine inclusive. The only DNA kept is the CDR3, 42 bases in frame from the first base. V is cut back by 5 bases and J by 6 bases, with 8 bases in the junction unmatched. Based on the germline V gene, the CDR1 and CDR2 sequences are SGHTA and FQGNSA. About this clone itself: What this receptor recognizes is not known. Per-nucleotide qualities are absent, and no much larger clonotype sits a single base away.

The sample was peripheral blood, taken on day 0 of AZD1222 vaccination. The source is an adult in good health. The receptor chain draws on TRBV7-2 and TRBJ1-2; a stretch of 8 junction bases matches TRBD1. In nucleotide form, the sequence is TGTGCCAGCAGCCAGACAGGGGCGGACCATGGCTACACCTTC. It specifies CASSQTGADHGYTF.